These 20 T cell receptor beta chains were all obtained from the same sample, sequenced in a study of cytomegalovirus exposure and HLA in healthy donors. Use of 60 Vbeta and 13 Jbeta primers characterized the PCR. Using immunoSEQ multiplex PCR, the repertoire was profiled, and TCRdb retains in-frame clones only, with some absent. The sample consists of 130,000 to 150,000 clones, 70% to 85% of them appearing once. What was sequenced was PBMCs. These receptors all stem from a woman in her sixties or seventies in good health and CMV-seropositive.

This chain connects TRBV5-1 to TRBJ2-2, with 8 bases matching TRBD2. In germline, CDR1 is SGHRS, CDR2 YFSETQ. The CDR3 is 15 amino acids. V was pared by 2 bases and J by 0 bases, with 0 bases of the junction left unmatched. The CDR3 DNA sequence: TGCGCCAGCAGCTTTAGCGGGACGAACACCGGGGAGCTGTTTTTT. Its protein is CASSFSGTNTGELFF.

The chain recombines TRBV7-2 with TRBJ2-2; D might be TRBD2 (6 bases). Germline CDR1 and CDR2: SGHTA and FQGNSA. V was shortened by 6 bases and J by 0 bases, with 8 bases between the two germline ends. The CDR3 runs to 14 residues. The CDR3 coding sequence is TGTGCCAGCAGGCGGGACGCGAACACCGGGGAGCTGTTTTTT. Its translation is CASRRDANTGELFF.

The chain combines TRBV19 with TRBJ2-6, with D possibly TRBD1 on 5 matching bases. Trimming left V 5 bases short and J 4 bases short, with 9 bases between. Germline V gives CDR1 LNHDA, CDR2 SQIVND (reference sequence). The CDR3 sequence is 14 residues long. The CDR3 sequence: CASSPGIGANVLTF. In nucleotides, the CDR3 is TGTGCCAGTAGTCCAGGGATAGGGGCCAACGTCCTGACTTTC.

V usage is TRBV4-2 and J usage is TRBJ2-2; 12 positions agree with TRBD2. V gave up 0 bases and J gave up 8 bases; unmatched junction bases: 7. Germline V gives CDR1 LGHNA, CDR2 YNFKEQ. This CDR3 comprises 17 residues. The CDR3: CASSQEMIGLAGGELFF. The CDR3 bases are TGTGCCAGCAGCCAAGAAATGATCGGACTAGCGGGAGGGGAGCTGTTTTTT.

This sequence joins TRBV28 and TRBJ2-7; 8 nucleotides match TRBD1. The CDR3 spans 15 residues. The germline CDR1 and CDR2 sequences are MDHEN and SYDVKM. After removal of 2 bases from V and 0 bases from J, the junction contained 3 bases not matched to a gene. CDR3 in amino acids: CASSLTGGLSYEQYF. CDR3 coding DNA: TGTGCCAGCAGTTTAACAGGGGGTCTCTCCTACGAGCAGTACTTC.

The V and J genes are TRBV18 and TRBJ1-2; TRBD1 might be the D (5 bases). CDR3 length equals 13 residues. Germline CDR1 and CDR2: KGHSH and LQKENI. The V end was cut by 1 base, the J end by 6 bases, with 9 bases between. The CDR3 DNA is TGTGCCAGCTCACCACAGGGGCGGAATGGCTACACCTTC. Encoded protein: CASSPQGRNGYTF.

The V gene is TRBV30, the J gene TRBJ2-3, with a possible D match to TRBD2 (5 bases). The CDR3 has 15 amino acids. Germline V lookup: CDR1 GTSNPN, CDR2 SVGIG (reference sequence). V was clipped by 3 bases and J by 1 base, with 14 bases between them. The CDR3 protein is CAWSPLVRGTDTQYF. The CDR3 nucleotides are TGTGCCTGGAGCCCGCTGGTGAGGGGCACAGATACGCAGTATTTT.

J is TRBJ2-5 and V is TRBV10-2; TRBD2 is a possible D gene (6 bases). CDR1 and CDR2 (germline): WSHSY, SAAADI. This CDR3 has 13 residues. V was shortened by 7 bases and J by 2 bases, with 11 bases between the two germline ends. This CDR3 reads CASKRDLQETQYF. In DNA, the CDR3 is TGCGCCAGCAAGAGGGACTTACAAGAGACCCAGTACTTC.

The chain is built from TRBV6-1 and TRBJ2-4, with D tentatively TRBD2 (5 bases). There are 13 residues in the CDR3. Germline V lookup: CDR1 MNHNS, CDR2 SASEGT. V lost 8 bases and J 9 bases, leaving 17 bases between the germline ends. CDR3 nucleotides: TGTGCCAGCGTCGTAGGAGGCCATTCCATTCAGTACTTC. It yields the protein CASVVGGHSIQYF.

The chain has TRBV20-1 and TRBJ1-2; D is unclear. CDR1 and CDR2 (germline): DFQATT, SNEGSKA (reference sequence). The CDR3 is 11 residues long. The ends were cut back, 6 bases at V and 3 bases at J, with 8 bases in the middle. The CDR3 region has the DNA TGCAGTGCCCTCCCTTACTATGGCTACACCTTC. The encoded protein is CSALPYYGYTF.

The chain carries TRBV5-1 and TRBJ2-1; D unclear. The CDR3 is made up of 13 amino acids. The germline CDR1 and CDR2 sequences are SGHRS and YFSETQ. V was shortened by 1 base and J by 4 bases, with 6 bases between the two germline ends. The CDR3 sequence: CASSLSLYNEQFF. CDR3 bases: TGCGCCAGCAGCTTGTCACTTTACAATGAGCAGTTCTTC.

This chain's CDR3 is CASSVLAGEETQYF. The CDR3 region has the DNA TGTGCCAGCAGTGTACTAGCGGGAGAAGAGACCCAGTACTTC. The rearrangement joins TRBV2 to TRBJ2-5, with 11 bases lining up with TRBD2. Unmatched junction bases numbered 1, after V lost 4 bases and J lost 3 bases. The germline CDR1 and CDR2 sequences are SNHLY and FYNNEI. This CDR3 comprises 14 residues.

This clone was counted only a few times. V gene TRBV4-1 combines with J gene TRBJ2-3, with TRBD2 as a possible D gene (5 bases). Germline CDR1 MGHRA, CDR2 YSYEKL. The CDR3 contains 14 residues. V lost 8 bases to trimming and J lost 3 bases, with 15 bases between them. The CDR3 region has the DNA TGCGCCAGCTCATTGGCGGGTGGGACAGATACGCAGTATTTT. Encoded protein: CASSLAGGTDTQYF.

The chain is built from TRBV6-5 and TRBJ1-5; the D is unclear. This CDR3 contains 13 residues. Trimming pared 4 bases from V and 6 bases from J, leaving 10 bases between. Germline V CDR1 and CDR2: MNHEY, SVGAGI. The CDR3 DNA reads TGTGCCAGCAGTTCCTTTTCGGGTCAGCCCCAGCATTTT. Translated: CASSSFSGQPQHF.

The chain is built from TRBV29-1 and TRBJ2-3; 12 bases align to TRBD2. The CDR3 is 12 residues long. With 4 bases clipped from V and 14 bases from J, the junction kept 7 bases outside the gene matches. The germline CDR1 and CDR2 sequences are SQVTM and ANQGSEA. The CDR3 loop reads CSVGTSGNLRYF. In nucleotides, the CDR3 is TGCAGCGTTGGGACTAGCGGGAATCTTCGGTATTTT.

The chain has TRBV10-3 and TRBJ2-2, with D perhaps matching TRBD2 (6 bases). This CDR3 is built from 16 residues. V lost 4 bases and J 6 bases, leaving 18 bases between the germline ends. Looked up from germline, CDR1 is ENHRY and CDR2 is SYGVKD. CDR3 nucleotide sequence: TGTGCCATCAGTGTACGGGACTTCACCAAGGCCGGGGAGCTGTTTTTT. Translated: CAISVRDFTKAGELFF.

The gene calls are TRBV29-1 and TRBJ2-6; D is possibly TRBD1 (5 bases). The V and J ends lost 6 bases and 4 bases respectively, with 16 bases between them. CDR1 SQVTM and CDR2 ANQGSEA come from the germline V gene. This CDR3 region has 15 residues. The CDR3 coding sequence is TGCAGCGTCGGACATGGTGCTAAAGGGGCCAACGTCCTGACTTTC. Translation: CSVGHGAKGANVLTF.

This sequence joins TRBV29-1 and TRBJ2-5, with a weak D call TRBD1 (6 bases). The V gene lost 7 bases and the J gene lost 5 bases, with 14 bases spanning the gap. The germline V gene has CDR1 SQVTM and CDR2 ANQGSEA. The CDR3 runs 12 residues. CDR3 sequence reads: CSARRGWETQYF. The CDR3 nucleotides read TGCAGCGCCCGAAGGGGGTGGGAGACCCAGTACTTC.

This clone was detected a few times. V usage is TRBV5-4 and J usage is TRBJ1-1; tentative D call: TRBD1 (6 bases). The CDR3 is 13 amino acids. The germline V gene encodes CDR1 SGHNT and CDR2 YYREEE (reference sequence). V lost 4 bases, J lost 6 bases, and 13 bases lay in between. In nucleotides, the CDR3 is TGTGCCAGCAGCCCAGGGGAAATCCCTGAAGCTTTCTTT. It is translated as CASSPGEIPEAFF.

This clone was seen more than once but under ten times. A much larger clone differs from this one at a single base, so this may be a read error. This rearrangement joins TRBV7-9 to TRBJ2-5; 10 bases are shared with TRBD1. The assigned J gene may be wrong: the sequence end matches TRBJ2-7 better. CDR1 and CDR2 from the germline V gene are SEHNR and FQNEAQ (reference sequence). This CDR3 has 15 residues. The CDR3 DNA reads TGTGGCAGCAGCTCCCTGGACAGGGGGGATTACGAGCAGTACTTC. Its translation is CGSSSLDRGDYEQYF.